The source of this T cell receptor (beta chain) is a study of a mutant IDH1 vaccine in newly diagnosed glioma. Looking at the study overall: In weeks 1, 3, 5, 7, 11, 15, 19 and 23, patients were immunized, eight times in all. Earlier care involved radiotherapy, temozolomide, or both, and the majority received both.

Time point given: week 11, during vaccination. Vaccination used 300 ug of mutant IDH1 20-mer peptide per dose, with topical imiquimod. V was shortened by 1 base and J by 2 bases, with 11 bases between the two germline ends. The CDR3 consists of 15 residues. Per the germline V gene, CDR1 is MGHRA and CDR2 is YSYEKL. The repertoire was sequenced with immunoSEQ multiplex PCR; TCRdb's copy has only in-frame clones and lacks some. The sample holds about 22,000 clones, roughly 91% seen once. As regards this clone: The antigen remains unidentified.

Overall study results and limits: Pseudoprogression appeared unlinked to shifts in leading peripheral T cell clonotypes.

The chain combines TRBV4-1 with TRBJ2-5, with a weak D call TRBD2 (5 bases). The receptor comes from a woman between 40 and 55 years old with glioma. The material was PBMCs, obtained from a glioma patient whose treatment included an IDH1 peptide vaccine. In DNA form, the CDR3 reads TGCGCCAGCAGCCAAGGAATGGGAGATCAAGAGACCCAGTACTTC. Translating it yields CASSQGMGDQETQYF.